This entry concerns a single T cell receptor (beta chain). TCRdb itself ran the PCR reads through MiXCR, one entry per CDR3 protein. The sample contains 6,000 to 8,000 distinct CDR3 sequences, about half of which appear only once. The data stem from a study of CD4 and CD8 cells across lung adenocarcinoma regions. Donors had localized lung adenocarcinoma, a non-small cell lung cancer. The ends lost 6 bases at V and 0 bases at J; junction bases unmatched: 6. Germline loops: CDR1 MNHNS, CDR2 SASEGT. CDR3 length: 15 residues. Sequencing was performed on CD4+ T cells from the center of a lung tumor. The J gene is TRBJ2-3, the V gene TRBV6-1; 7 nucleotides line up with TRBD2. The TCR was taken from a female donor with lung adenocarcinoma. The CD4 and CD8 labels of this study may be unreliable. CDR3 bases: TGTGCCAGCAGCCTGACTAGCACCAGCACAGATACGCAGTATTTT. Translation: CASSLTSTSTDTQYF.